This entry lists 12 T cell receptor beta chains sequenced from one sample in a study of T cells in Graves' hyperthyroidism and ophthalmopathy. Researchers took RNA transcripts and amplified the TCR beta CDR3 regions from them. TCR CDR3 underwent first-round RT-PCR with the HTBI primer set. TCRdb passed the multiplex PCR reads through MiXCR, listing each CDR3 protein once. Of approximately 490,000 distinct CDR3 sequences listed, around a fifth were seen once; the top ten hold about half. Sequences were obtained from blood. The receptor source for this set is a woman in her 70s with Graves' ophthalmopathy.

V and J are TRBV7-8 and TRBJ2-1; TRBD1 agrees at 7 bases. This CDR3 has 14 amino acids. CDR1 and CDR2 from the germline V gene are SGHVS and FQNEAQ. V shed 4 bases and J 6 bases; nucleotides not matched to a gene: 6. CDR3 sequence: CASSSGTATNEQFF. For the CDR3, the DNA is TGTGCCAGCAGCTCCGGGACAGCCACCAATGAGCAGTTCTTC.

The chain joins TRBV18 to TRBJ2-1; tentatively, D is TRBD2 (6 bases). The CDR3 covers 14 residues. Germline V gene sequence: CDR1 KGHSH, CDR2 LQKENI. Trimming left V 6 bases short and J 3 bases short, with 12 bases between. CDR3 sequence reads: CASSDLARYNEQFF. CDR3 DNA sequence: TGTGCCAGCTCGGACCTAGCGCGCTACAATGAGCAGTTCTTC. The full variable domain, with the rest looked up from reference TRBV18 and TRBJ2-1, is NAGVMQNPRHLVRRRGQEARLRCSPMKGHSHVYWYRQLPEEGLKFMVYLQKENIIDESGMPKERFSAEFPKEGPSILRIQQVVRGDSAAYFCASSDLARYNEQFFGPGTRLTVL.

There are many counts of this clonotype. The V and J genes are TRBV2 and TRBJ1-3; perhaps TRBD1 as D (6 bases). Germline values: CDR1 SNHLY, CDR2 FYNNEI. CDR3 length equals 15 residues. V lost 5 bases to trimming and J lost 0 bases, with 11 bases between them. CDR3 amino acids: CASSFDRSSGNTIYF. In DNA form, the CDR3 reads TGTGCCAGCAGTTTCGACAGGAGCTCTGGAAACACCATATATTTT.

This clonotype was detected only a few times. The chain uses TRBV12-3 or TRBV12-4 and TRBJ1-1, with 7 bases matching TRBD1. The V gene end was trimmed by 3 bases and the J gene end by 7 bases; junction bases not matched to a gene: 17. This CDR3 spans 17 amino acids. Written as DNA, the CDR3 is TGTGCCAGCAGTTTTAGATTATCGGGACAGAATTATTTTGAAGCTTTCTTT. Protein product: CASSFRLSGQNYFEAFF.

Comment on this clonotype: Just one base apart from a much larger clone, this may be a read error. The V call is TRBV12-3 or TRBV12-4, the J call TRBJ2-7; possibly TRBD2 for D (5 bases). The CDR3 sequence is 14 residues long. Written as DNA, the CDR3 is TGTGCCAGTCAGTTTGGTCCTAGCTCCTACGAGCGGTACTTC. Residues: CASQFGPSSYERYF.

The V gene is TRBV5-1, the J gene TRBJ2-2; D might be TRBD2 (6 bases). The CDR3 contains 14 residues. Trimming stripped 5 bases from V and 4 bases from J, with 12 bases between. Germline assignment: CDR1 SGHRS and CDR2 YFSETQ. For the CDR3, the DNA is TGCGCCAGCAGACCCGGGGGTGGCACCGGGGAGCTGTTTTTT. It specifies CASRPGGGTGELFF.

This clonotype came up a few times. The chain employs TRBV27 and TRBJ2-1; 12 nucleotides match TRBD2. V was clipped by 0 bases and J by 8 bases; unmatched bases: 5. CDR1 and CDR2 (germline): MNHEY, SMNVEV (reference sequence). This CDR3 region has 16 residues. As DNA, the CDR3 is TGTGCCAGCAGTTTATCCCTAGCGGGAGGGCCATATGAGCAGTTCTTC. Translation gives CASSLSLAGGPYEQFF.

Regarding this clonotype: A much larger clone lies one base from this, so it may be a read error. The CDR3: CASRRISGRPRETQYF. CDR3 DNA: TGTGCCAGCAGACGCATTAGCGGGAGGCCTAGGGAGACCCAGTACTTC. The chain uses TRBV12-3 or TRBV12-4 and TRBJ2-5; 10 positions agree with TRBD2. V gave up 6 bases and J gave up 5 bases; unmatched junction bases: 12. The CDR3 is 16 amino acids.

The chain links TRBV29-1 to TRBJ2-7; 8 bases fit TRBD2. Germline CDR1 is SQVTM and CDR2 is ANQGSEA. The CDR3 has 12 residues. The J segment lost 2 bases and the V segment lost 6 bases, leaving 3 bases of the junction unmatched. The CDR3 coding sequence is TGCAGCGTAACTAGCGGAACCTACGAGCAGTACTTC. This codes for CSVTSGTYEQYF.

This chain uses TRBV7-2 with TRBJ1-2, with D perhaps matching TRBD1 (5 bases). CDR3 length: 14 amino acids. Germline-derived CDR1 and CDR2 are SGHTA and FQGNSA. Between the trimmed V and J ends, which lost 5 bases and 4 bases, there was a span of 14 bases. CDR3 DNA: TGTGCCAGCAGCGAGGACAATACCCCCTATGGCTACACCTTC. The encoded protein is CASSEDNTPYGYTF.

This chain uses TRBV3-1 with TRBJ1-1; D ambiguous. V was cut by 1 base and J by 4 bases, with 16 bases left in between. The CDR3 covers 16 residues. Germline CDR1 reads LGHDT; CDR2 reads YNNKEL (reference sequence). The CDR3 coding sequence is TGTGCCAGCAGCCAAGTGTTTAGAGTTTTACCCACTGAAGCTTTCTTT. Its translation is CASSQVFRVLPTEAFF.

This rearrangement joins TRBV19 to TRBJ1-1; D unclear. Per germline, CDR1 LNHDA and CDR2 SQIVND (reference sequence). The V and J ends lost 3 bases and 4 bases respectively, with 12 bases between them. The CDR3 loop spans 14 amino acids. The CDR3 region is CASSINGKGTEAFF. In nucleotides, the CDR3 is TGTGCCAGTAGTATCAATGGAAAGGGCACTGAAGCTTTCTTT.